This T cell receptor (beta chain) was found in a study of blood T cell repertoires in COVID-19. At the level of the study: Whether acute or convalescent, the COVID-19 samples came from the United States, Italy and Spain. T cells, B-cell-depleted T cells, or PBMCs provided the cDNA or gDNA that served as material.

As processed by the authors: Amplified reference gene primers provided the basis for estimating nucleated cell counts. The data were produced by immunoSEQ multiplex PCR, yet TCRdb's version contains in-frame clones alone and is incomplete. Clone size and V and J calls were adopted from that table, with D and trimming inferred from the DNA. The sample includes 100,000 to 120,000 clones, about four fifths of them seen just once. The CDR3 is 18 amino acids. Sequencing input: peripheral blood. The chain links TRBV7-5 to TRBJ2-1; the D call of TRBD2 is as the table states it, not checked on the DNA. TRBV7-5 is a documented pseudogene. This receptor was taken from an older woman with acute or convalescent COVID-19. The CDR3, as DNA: TGTGTCAGAAGCCTCTCCCGGCGGCCCGGAATCCTCTACAATGAGCAGTTCTTC. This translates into CVRSLSRRPGILYNEQFF.